These 29 T cell receptor beta chains came from one sample sequenced in a study of blood T cell repertoires in COVID-19. The data were produced by immunoSEQ multiplex PCR, yet TCRdb's version contains in-frame clones alone and is incomplete. The repertoire includes more than 200,000 clones, 87% of them detected once, and 3% sits in the top ten. Sequencing was performed on peripheral blood. These receptors came from a man aged 18 to 30 with active or convalescent COVID-19.

The chain uses TRBV6-5 and TRBJ1-6; 7 bases fit TRBD1. The CDR3 is 15 amino acids. Germline CDR1 and CDR2: MNHEY and SVGAGI. The junction had 12 bases not matched to a gene; V was cut back by 6 bases and J by 10 bases. Here the CDR3 reads CASRIDNRGRSPLHF. Written as DNA, the CDR3 is TGTGCCAGCAGGATCGACAACAGGGGTAGATCACCCCTCCACTTT.

The V and J genes are TRBV30 and TRBJ2-1; D is possibly TRBD1 or TRBD2 (5 bases each). Trimming left V 8 bases short and J 6 bases short, with 17 bases between. The V gene's germline CDR1 is GTSNPN and CDR2 SVGIG (reference sequence). The CDR3 totals 13 residues. CDR3 region: CAGDPRNFNEQFF. CDR3 DNA sequence: TGTGCCGGGGACCCTAGGAATTTCAATGAGCAGTTCTTC.

The chain employs TRBV10-3 and TRBJ2-1; 11 bases line up with TRBD2. The CDR3 sequence is 17 residues long. Germline CDR1 and CDR2: ENHRY and SYGVKD. V lost 4 bases to trimming and J lost 8 bases; unmatched junction nucleotides: 13. The DNA of the CDR3 is TGTGCCATCAGTGCCCTAGCGGGTAGCGGGAGGGGGTATGAGCAGTTCTTC. Its translation is CAISALAGSGRGYEQFF.

The table lists this clone with a count of one. V is TRBV5-1 and J is TRBJ1-1; D unclear. The germline V and J ends were trimmed by 0 bases and 0 bases, with 12 bases remaining between them. The CDR3 is 16 residues long. Germline-derived CDR1 and CDR2 are SGHRS and YFSETQ. CDR3 sequence: CASSLVQETMNTEAFF. As DNA, the CDR3 is TGCGCCAGCAGCTTGGTCCAGGAGACTATGAACACTGAAGCTTTCTTT.

This chain connects TRBV7-2 to TRBJ1-2; D might be TRBD1 (5 bases). The V gene lost 3 bases and the J gene lost 5 bases, with 19 bases spanning the gap. CDR1 is SGHTA, CDR2 FQGNSA, per germline. The CDR3 spans 16 residues. CDR3 protein: CASSFLRDPGGYGYTF. The CDR3 DNA reads TGTGCCAGCAGCTTCCTCCGGGACCCGGGAGGGTATGGCTACACCTTC.

This chain uses TRBV7-8 with TRBJ2-1; TRBD2 matches 14 bases. Looked up from germline, CDR1 is SGHVS and CDR2 is FQNEAQ. The CDR3 totals 16 residues. Losses at the gene ends were 5 bases for V and 6 bases for J; bases not matched to a gene: 6. CDR3 sequence: CASSPLTSGRGNEQFF. Written as DNA, the CDR3 is TGTGCCAGCAGCCCCTTGACTAGCGGGAGGGGCAATGAGCAGTTCTTC.

V is TRBV5-5 and J is TRBJ1-6; unclear D gene. V was shortened by 2 bases and J by 0 bases, with 12 bases between the two germline ends. The germline CDR1 and CDR2 sequences are SGHKS and YYEKEE (reference sequence). This CDR3 is 17 amino acids long. CDR3 nucleotide sequence: TGTGCCAGCAGCTTAACACCGTTAAGCTCCTATAATTCACCCCTCCACTTT. It specifies CASSLTPLSSYNSPLHF.

The rearrangement joins TRBV3-1 (or the pseudogene TRBV3-2) to TRBJ2-3; TRBD2 is a possible D gene (6 bases). Trimming pared 1 base from V and 8 bases from J, leaving 16 bases between. CDR1 and CDR2 (germline): LGHDT, YNNKEL (reference sequence). The CDR3 consists of 15 residues. The CDR3 loop reads CASSQAWGETSTQYF. DNA for the CDR3: TGTGCCAGCAGCCAAGCATGGGGGGAGACCTCTACGCAGTATTTT.

This sequence joins TRBV9 and TRBJ2-3; D might be TRBD2 (6 bases). Trimming removed 3 bases at V and 6 bases at J, with 14 bases between. Germline V gene sequence: CDR1 SGDLS, CDR2 YYNGEE. The length of the CDR3 is 14 residues. CDR3 loop: CASSAGGRSDTQYF. The CDR3 coding sequence is TGTGCCAGCAGCGCCGGAGGGCGGTCGGATACGCAGTATTTT.

CDR3 loop: CAWSVGTATNEKLFF. The CDR3 region has the DNA TGTGCCTGGAGTGTCGGGACAGCAACTAATGAAAAACTGTTTTTT. J is TRBJ1-4 and V is TRBV30; the match to TRBD1 covers 7 bases. The CDR3 has 15 residues. Germline-derived CDR1 and CDR2 are GTSNPN and SVGIG (reference sequence). V trimming: 0 bases; J trimming: 0 bases; junction bases outside the gene matches: 1. The variable domain in full, with the rest retrieved from reference TRBV30 and TRBJ1-4, is SQTIHQWPATLVQPVGSPLSLECTVEGTSNPNLYWYRQAAGRGLQLLFYSVGIGQISSEVPQNLSASRPQDRQFILSSKKLLLSDSGFYLCAWSVGTATNEKLFFGSGTQLSVL.

J is TRBJ2-1 and V is TRBV7-3, with D possibly TRBD2 on 5 matching bases. Germline-derived CDR1 and CDR2 are SGHTA and FQGTGA. V shed 5 bases and J shed 4 bases, with 15 bases lying between them. This CDR3 is 15 amino acids long. The CDR3 region is CASSPNGEPYNEQFF. The CDR3 nucleotides read TGTGCCAGCAGCCCTAACGGGGAGCCTTACAATGAGCAGTTCTTC.

This clone was observed a few times. The sample contains more than one DNA sequence encoding this CDR3. The V call is TRBV18, the J call TRBJ2-3; no clear D. Between the trimmed V and J ends, which lost 3 bases and 0 bases, there was a span of 4 bases. The CDR3 covers 13 residues. Germline lookup yields CDR1 KGHSH and CDR2 LQKENI. CDR3 protein: CASSPPSTDTQYF. CDR3 DNA sequence: TGTGCCAGCTCACCCCCTAGCACAGATACGCAGTATTTT.

This clone was seen once. J is TRBJ2-2 and V is TRBV5-1; D is possibly TRBD2 (6 bases). V shed 6 bases and J shed 5 bases, with 17 bases lying between them. Looked up from germline, CDR1 is SGHRS and CDR2 is YFSETQ. This CDR3 has 15 residues. The CDR3 reads CASNGGQSWTGELFF. The CDR3 region has the DNA TGCGCCAGCAACGGGGGTCAATCGTGGACCGGGGAGCTGTTTTTT.

The V and J genes are TRBV18 and TRBJ2-5; D may be TRBD2 (5 bases). The CDR3 is made up of 15 amino acids. Germline values: CDR1 KGHSH, CDR2 LQKENI. V lost 3 bases and J lost 1, with 12 bases in between. The CDR3 DNA follows: TGTGCCAGCTCACCGCCGCGAGGGTCCCAAGAGACCCAGTACTTC. The encoded protein is CASSPPRGSQETQYF.

This clone appeared a single time. This rearrangement joins TRBV5-1 to TRBJ2-3; 8 bases line up with TRBD2. This CDR3 is built from 15 residues. The trim removed 4 bases at V and 2 bases at J, leaving 6 bases unmatched. Looked up from germline, CDR1 is SGHRS and CDR2 is YFSETQ. Here the CDR3 DNA reads TGCGCCAGCAGCCCATTAGCGGGGTACACAGATACGCAGTATTTT. It codes for CASSPLAGYTDTQYF.

Comments on this clone: The identical CDR3 is also encoded by other nucleotide sequences in the sample. The chain recombines TRBV5-1 with TRBJ1-1; no clear D gene. With 0 bases removed from V and 4 bases from J, the gap between germline ends came to 10 bases. The CDR3 is 14 residues long. Looked up from germline, CDR1 is SGHRS and CDR2 is YFSETQ. CDR3 region: CASSLEEVGTEAFF. CDR3 in DNA: TGCGCCAGCAGCTTGGAGGAGGTAGGCACTGAAGCTTTCTTT.

This clone was recorded once. The V call is TRBV29-1, the J call TRBJ2-1; perhaps TRBD2 as D (6 bases). The V end lost 5 bases, the J end lost 0 bases, and 14 bases lay between the germline ends. The germline V gene has CDR1 SQVTM and CDR2 ANQGSEA. The CDR3 covers 15 residues. In DNA form, the CDR3 reads TGCAGCGTTATGGGGGAGGCTAGCTCCTACAATGAGCAGTTCTTC. It specifies CSVMGEASSYNEQFF.

J is TRBJ2-7 and V is TRBV3-1 (or the pseudogene TRBV3-2); 15 bases align to TRBD2. Germline loops: CDR1 LGHDT, CDR2 YNNKEL (reference sequence). The V and J ends lost 1 base and 5 bases, in that order; junction bases with no gene match: 15. The CDR3 totals 20 residues. This chain's CDR3 is CASSQVPTGLAGGRANEQYF. In nucleotides, the CDR3 is TGTGCCAGCAGCCAAGTCCCGACAGGACTAGCGGGGGGGCGTGCCAACGAGCAGTACTTC.

The chain combines TRBV11-2 with TRBJ1-6, with TRBD1 as a possible D gene (5 bases). CDR3 length equals 15 residues. The V end lost 4 bases, the J end lost 7 bases, and 14 bases lay between the germline ends. CDR1 and CDR2 from the germline V gene are SGHAT and FQNNGV. The CDR3 DNA reads TGTGCCAGCAGCTCTATCCAGGGTAACAATTCACCCCTCCACTTT. This encodes CASSSIQGNNSPLHF.

The V and J genes are TRBV2 and TRBJ1-2; D may be TRBD1 (6 bases). CDR3 length: 14 amino acids. Trimming pared 4 bases from V and 4 bases from J, leaving 13 bases between. Germline-derived CDR1 and CDR2 are SNHLY and FYNNEI. Written as DNA, the CDR3 is TGTGCCAGCAGTGTAGGAGGGGGGGGCTATGGCTACACCTTC. Residues: CASSVGGGGYGYTF.

This clone was observed a single time. V gene TRBV5-6 combines with J gene TRBJ2-5; the match to TRBD2 covers 9 bases. The CDR3 is 16 residues long. Trimming cost V 0 bases and J 1 base; bases outside gene matches: 4. The germline V gene has CDR1 SGHDT and CDR2 YYEEEE. Here the CDR3 reads CASSLGASGVQETQYF. The CDR3 nucleotides are TGTGCCAGCAGCTTGGGGGCTAGCGGGGTCCAAGAGACCCAGTACTTC.

The chain is built from TRBV4-2 and TRBJ2-1, with 8 bases fitting TRBD2. This CDR3 region has 16 residues. CDR1 is LGHNA, CDR2 YNFKEQ, per germline. The V gene end was trimmed by 5 bases and the J gene end by 4 bases; junction bases not matched to a gene: 10. The CDR3 sequence is CASSTSGGGSYNEQFF. CDR3 nucleotide sequence: TGTGCCAGCAGCACTAGCGGAGGCGGGTCTTACAATGAGCAGTTCTTC.

This sequence joins TRBV3-1 (or the pseudogene TRBV3-2) and TRBJ1-1; no firm D call. The CDR3 is made up of 12 amino acids. The V end was cut by 0 bases, the J end by 10 bases, with 9 bases between. Per germline, CDR1 LGHDT and CDR2 YNNKEL (reference sequence). The DNA for the CDR3 is TGTGCCAGCAGCCAAGAAGGACTAGGAGCTTTCTTT. It specifies CASSQEGLGAFF.

This clone turned up a few times. The chain has TRBV5-8 and TRBJ1-2, with TRBD1 identical over 7 bases. There are 14 residues in the CDR3. The germline gives CDR1 SGHTS, CDR2 YDEGEE. Unmatched junction bases numbered 6, after V lost 4 bases and J lost 3 bases. CDR3 coding DNA: TGTGCCAGCAGCACCCGACAGGGTGACTATGGCTACACCTTC. Translated: CASSTRQGDYGYTF.

The rearrangement links TRBV9 to TRBJ1-6, with D possibly matching TRBD1 (5 bases). CDR3 length: 14 residues. Trimming took 3 bases from V and 7 from J, leaving 11 bases between them. The V gene's germline CDR1 is SGDLS and CDR2 YYNGEE. This CDR3 reads CASSAGGSNSPLHF. CDR3 in DNA: TGTGCCAGCAGCGCCGGGGGTAGCAATTCACCCCTCCACTTT.

The chain carries TRBV18 and TRBJ1-2; D uncertain. The V gene lost 5 bases and the J gene lost 1 base, with 11 bases spanning the gap. The CDR3 loop spans 14 amino acids. CDR1 KGHSH and CDR2 LQKENI come from the germline V gene. The CDR3 sequence: CASSNSGFNYGYTF. CDR3 bases: TGTGCCAGCTCAAACAGTGGTTTTAACTATGGCTACACCTTC.

The CDR3 DNA reads as TGTGCCAGCAACGGGGGAGGAGAACTAGCGGGGGATTACAATGAGCAGTTCTTC. This encodes CASNGGGELAGDYNEQFF. The gene calls are TRBV3-1 (or the pseudogene TRBV3-2) and TRBJ2-1, with 11 bases that match TRBD2. The CDR3 contains 18 residues. Germline loops: CDR1 LGHDT, CDR2 YNNKEL (reference sequence). V dropped 7 bases and J dropped 4; count of bases not matched to a gene: 15.

The J gene is TRBJ2-2, the V gene TRBV18, with D hard to call. Germline CDR1 KGHSH, CDR2 LQKENI. The CDR3 is 14 amino acids. V was shortened by 5 bases and J by 1 base, with 8 bases between the two germline ends. The CDR3 is CASSESVNTGELFF. CDR3 in DNA: TGTGCCAGCTCAGAGAGCGTGAACACCGGGGAGCTGTTTTTT.

Remarks on this clone: Other nucleotide sequences in the sample specify the same CDR3. V is TRBV6-5 and J is TRBJ1-5; no reliable D call. This CDR3 contains 14 residues. Germline V gene data show CDR1 as MNHEY and CDR2 as SVGAGI. V shed 2 bases and J shed 2 bases, with 7 bases lying between them. CDR3 sequence reads: CASSYRGGNQPQHF. In DNA, the CDR3 is TGTGCCAGCAGTTACAGAGGCGGCAATCAGCCCCAGCATTTT.